This T cell receptor beta chain was identified in a study of tumor-infiltrating lymphocytes in primary liver carcinoma. Study summary: Resecting the tumor surgically was how the patients' primary liver carcinoma was treated.

V lost 0 bases and J 11 bases, leaving 14 bases between the germline ends. Germline values: CDR1 LGHNA, CDR2 YNFKEQ. This CDR3 is built from 14 residues. The study extracted blood RNA from unsorted whole blood and also extracted germline DNA. Regarding this clonotype: Its target is unknown.

Regarding the study as a whole: Bulk unsorted material prevented CD4+ and CD8+ repertoire comparison. Blood trailed tumors significantly in top-250-clone fraction (p = 0.039).

TCR beta cDNA was reverse-transcribed from approximately 0.45 ug of total RNA. The reaction used a constant-region primer and ProtoScript II reverse transcriptase. Three rounds of nested multiplex PCR with slightly modified ARM-PCR produced TCR beta libraries. Primers for the first two PCR rounds were TRBV1-TRBV30 forward primers and a C-beta reverse primer (approximately 9 cycles per round). TCRdb fed the multiplex PCR reads into MiXCR, producing one record per CDR3 protein. The table shows more than 150,000 distinct CDR3 sequences, with over 45% occurring only once. Sequenced material: peripheral blood. This clonotype was sampled from a man aged 35 to 55 with primary liver carcinoma and hepatitis B virus infection. The rearrangement uses TRBV4-2 and TRBJ1-5; D is ambiguous. The CDR3 DNA reads TGTGCCAGCAGCCAAGATCGAGGTGGCAGAGCCCAGCATTTT. This sequence encodes CASSQDRGGRAQHF.